This record covers a single TCR beta chain. Its antigen is still unknown. Base qualities are not provided; no much larger clone lies one nucleotide away. Deletion took 0 bases off V and 4 bases off J, with a span of 17 bases between the germline ends. Reading the germline V gene gives CDR1 SGHDN and CDR2 FVKESK. Including cysteine and phenylalanine, the CDR3 has 17 amino acids. The kept DNA is CDR3 alone, 51 bases in frame from the first base. This record belongs to a study of cytomegalovirus exposure and HLA in healthy donors (dated by TCRdb to about 2017). About the investigation overall: An earlier analysis of several hundred of the donors reported 250 to 300 Gb of sequence data and 95 million to 140 million unique TCR beta sequences obtained from approximately 180 million T cells. An early release that covered about 600 HLA-typed donors contained approximately 300 gigabases of sequencing data and 70 million to 100 million unique TCR sequences. Among the approximately 400 genotyped donors, about 85% belonged to the genetic ancestry cluster associated with self-reported Caucasian donors. The study aimed to test whether signatures of past pathogen exposure could be identified by cataloging public T cell receptors. Using immunosequencing, the study profiled T cell repertoires from fewer than 700 subjects and related those repertoires to cytomegalovirus serostatus. Besides the first cohort of approximately 710 subjects, a separate validation cohort made up of some 110 different subjects was used. To predict cytomegalovirus infection status, the study brought together high-throughput TCR immunosequencing, statistical association of individual TCRs with disease status, and machine learning. A later analysis re-analyzed previously published TCR beta repertoires from about 730 donors and added high-resolution HLA genotyping to study TCR occurrence patterns. The later analysis used no new phenotypic data to find candidate immune exposures, relying instead on TCR beta sequences and their occurrence across donors. An earlier analysis of around 540 of the donors applied high-throughput TCR beta sequencing to assess whether each TCR beta V gene segment acted as functional or pseudogenic. Donor age, sex, ethnicity and CMV serostatus were collected together with the repertoire data. Genome-wide SNP genotypes for about 55% of the roughly 670 donors were used in a later genetic analysis, which treated that subset as a discovery cohort. Every discovery cohort repertoire had been produced on one sequencing platform. HLA typing included class I and class II loci at four-digit resolution. The number of donors typed differed by locus, with 629-630 for A, B, C, DRB1 and DQB1, more than 500 for DQA1, under 610 for DPA1, and around 460 for DPB1. About five DR-DQ haplotypes were treated as single units for association and clustering because of strong linkage in the cohort. Across about 380 genotyped donors of the cohort, an average of roughly 250,000 unique TCR beta nucleotide sequences per donor were sequenced, and 15% to 20% of those sequences were non-productive.

The library was built by means of the immunoSEQ multiplex PCR assay. The multiplex PCR relied on a mix of 60 forward primers for TCR Vbeta segments and 13 reverse primers for TCR Jbeta segments. The CDR3 region of rearranged TCR beta genes was amplified from genomic DNA by a multiplex PCR assay. The Illumina HiSeq System was used to sequence the amplified TCR beta libraries as 87-base-pair reads. As for the original processing: In a later analysis, around 80 million unique TCR beta chains were counted across the 666 repertoires, and approximately 9.9 million of these chains were shared by at least two donors. Raw reads were error-corrected and collapsed into unique sequences by a nearest-neighbor algorithm in which closely related sequences were merged to remove PCR and sequencing errors. CDR3 sequences were aligned to IMGT reference sequences to assign V, D and J gene segments. For a sequence to be retained, at least a six-nucleotide match to both a V gene segment and a J gene segment was required. A rearrangement was called productive if the CDR3 had no stop codons and remained in frame with V and J, and every other rearrangement was called non-productive. CDR3 was defined according to IMGT convention as the region running from the second conserved V-encoded cysteine to the conserved J-encoded phenylalanine. The earlier analysis of roughly 590 of the donors excluded sequences that lacked an unambiguous match to a single V gene segment. In an earlier analysis of approximately 590 of the donors, V segments were called functional above 56.7% productive rearrangements and were called segregating when the between-donor standard deviation exceeded 5%. A statistical classification framework was developed to diagnose cytomegalovirus status using the catalog of TCR beta chain sequences. In a later analysis, V and J genes were assigned by comparing TCR nucleotide sequences against IMGT/GENE-DB human TR gene sequences. In a later analysis, CDR3 sequences and most-parsimonious VDJ recombination scenarios were assigned using the TCRdist pipeline. In a later analysis, each TCR beta chain was defined by its CDR3 amino acid sequence together with its V-gene family, and reads lacking a unique V-gene family were excluded. A later analysis removed over 500 highly shared, low-generation-probability nucleotide sequences to deal with suspected cross-contamination and a sequencing artifact. In a later analysis, a clonal expansion index for each public chain was calculated from normalized within-repertoire ranks of inferred template counts. Generation probabilities in a later analysis came from a VDJ recombination model fitted to out-of-frame rearrangements, and those results were checked against IGoR. A later analysis scored TCR-TCR, TCR-HLA and TCR-CMV co-occurrence with hypergeometric tests, applying a repertoire-size bias correction to TCR pairs. To estimate false discovery rates, a later analysis permuted the HLA or CMV assignments 20 times. A later analysis grouped co-occurring TCRs with DBSCAN, adding TCRdist sequence similarity when clustering within HLA-allele-positive subsets. Repertoires with fewer than 30,000 or more than 120,000 public chains, plus five repertoires with anomalous nucleotide sharing, were excluded from co-occurrence clustering. TCRdb limited this immuneACCESS table to in-frame rearrangements with V and J called. A share of clones is missing; checked studies link under half to unresolved V genes, and the rest is unexplained. The D gene and trimming were derived from the DNA, and the V and J assignments and clone size from that table. This sample holds about 31,000 clones; approximately 87% were observed only once. About 2.9% of the sample comes from the top ten.

The cohort was made up of under 800 healthy bone marrow donors. At the time of sampling, every cohort member was nominally healthy, though immune exposures that went unrecorded were likely present. The donor tested CMV seronegative and was one of the 352 seronegative cohort members. Every donor gave a peripheral blood sample, and the peripheral blood mononuclear cells from that sample were used for TCR beta sequencing. The Qiagen DNeasy Blood Extraction Kit was used to extract genomic DNA from the blood cell samples. Here is what the overall study found, with its caveats: CMV serostatus was the only immune exposure information available for the cohort. The classifier was reported to diagnose cytomegalovirus status with high specificity and sensitivity in both the original cohort and the validation cohort. Across donors, most TCR sequences were observed very rarely, whereas some public TCRs were present in many individuals. Correlated functional status among segregating V segments might be attributable to linkage disequilibrium, but an unknown experimental factor could not be ruled out. Compared with equally common non-associated chains, HLA-associated TCR beta chains in a later analysis were more clonally expanded and had lower generation probabilities. A later analysis found that most CMV-associated TCR beta chains appeared HLA-restricted, with HLA associations seemingly driven largely by CMV exposure. A later analysis reported that several top co-occurrence clusters appeared linked to parvovirus B19, influenza, CMV and Epstein-Barr virus. A later analysis found that TCR association rates varied across HLA loci, with DRB1 alleles showing the most associated TCRs and HLA-C alleles the fewest. The presence/absence analyses assumed that sequencing depth was roughly uniform across donors, and that assumption may not be true. Specific HLA alleles were associated with over 15,000 TCR beta sequences at a false discovery rate of 0.05 in a later analysis. A later genetic analysis reported fewer N-insertions in productive TCRs among donors in an Asian-associated ancestry cluster than the approximately 670-donor mean. The 87-base-pair reads could not distinguish some IMGT-functional V segments, including TRBV6-2 and TRBV6-3, so those segments were excluded. Only TCR beta chains were sequenced in this cohort, and the absence of alpha or paired-chain data limited detectable features. A few of the identified cytomegalovirus-associated TCR beta chains were confirmed in vitro to be specific for cytomegalovirus antigens. An earlier analysis of approximately 600 of the donors showed that most TCR beta V segments appeared in productive rearrangements either about 87% or about 30% of the time, which broadly matched IMGT annotations. When HLA alleles, especially DR and DQ, strongly co-occurred, attributing TCR associations to individual alleles was difficult. HLA typing was unavailable for some donors at each locus, so association tests used only the typed subset. Roughly 17 rarely observed V segments, including chromosome 9 orphons, were excluded from the earlier analysis of several hundred of the donors because counts were too low. A cluster of highly shared sequence variants was judged likely to represent a technical artifact of the sequencing pipeline. The authors suggested that the approach could potentially be generalized to other disease states and immunological phenotypes. The study gave a list of under 200 TCR beta chains associated with cytomegalovirus. V-gene and J-gene trimming of TCR beta chains was associated with a missense DCLRE1C variant in a later genetic analysis, and the association was replicated in an independent cohort. A further reported finding was that TCR beta sequences accurately predicted the HLA-A and HLA-B alleles for most subjects in the first cohort.

This receptor was taken from a boy between 5 and 17 years old in good health and CMV-seronegative. The rearrangement joined TRBV14 to TRBJ2-3, with TRBD1 perhaps the D gene, on 5 matching bases. The sequencing sample was made of PBMCs. This receptor has the CDR3 CASSQDRGRASADTQYF. DNA sequence: TGTGCCAGCAGCCAAGATCGCGGCAGGGCCAGTGCAGATACGCAGTATTTT.